Presented here are 19 T cell receptor beta chains from one specimen sequenced in a study of cytomegalovirus exposure and HLA in healthy donors (dated by TCRdb to 2016 to 2017). To prepare the library, the immunoSEQ multiplex PCR assay was applied. For the multiplex PCR, a mixture combining 60 forward primers for TCR Vbeta segments and 13 reverse primers for TCR Jbeta segments was used. TCRdb took over this immuneACCESS table, retaining in-frame rearrangements with V and J assigned. Such tables are incomplete; in checked studies, under half of the missing clones stem from an unresolved V gene, and the remainder is unexplained. The sample table lists 110,000 to 150,000 clones, about three quarters of them with a count of one. The top ten clones comprise approximately 15% of the sample. Sequencing input: PBMCs. Source of these receptors: a human donor in good health.

About this clone itself: Within the sample, other DNA sequences also encode this same CDR3. The chain is built from TRBV10-3 and TRBJ2-1, with TRBD2 matching 9 bases. CDR3 length equals 17 residues. Looked up from germline, CDR1 is ENHRY and CDR2 is SYGVKD. Trimming cost V 6 bases and J 8 bases; bases outside gene matches: 17. CDR3 DNA: TGTGCCATCAGAACGGGGGTGGGCGGGAGGGTCACGGATGAGCAGTTCTTC. Its protein is CAIRTGVGGRVTDEQFF.

The rearrangement joins TRBV5-4 to TRBJ2-5, with 10 bases identical to TRBD1. Looked up from germline, CDR1 is SGHNT and CDR2 is YYREEE (reference sequence). CDR3 length: 13 residues. Trimming took 5 bases from V and 4 from J; bases not matched to a gene: 2. The CDR3 nucleotides are TGTGCCAGCAGGGACAGGGGGAGAGAGACCCAGTACTTC. It codes for CASRDRGRETQYF.

CDR3 region: CASSPWGGRGADTQYF. In DNA form, the CDR3 reads TGTGCCAGCAGCCCATGGGGCGGGAGGGGGGCAGATACGCAGTATTTT. The chain recombines TRBV7-8 with TRBJ2-3; 9 nucleotides agree with TRBD2. The CDR3 contains 16 residues. The germline CDR1 and CDR2 sequences are SGHVS and FQNEAQ. With V trimmed by 5 bases and J by 4 bases, 10 bases remained unmatched.

This clone was observed a handful of times. The J gene is TRBJ1-1, the V gene TRBV25-1; D is unclear. The V gene's germline CDR1 is MGHDK and CDR2 SYGVNS. V lost 6 bases and J lost 1, with 9 bases in between. This CDR3 has 13 residues. CDR3 sequence: CASSDGGNTEAFF. The CDR3 coding sequence is TGTGCCAGCAGCGACGGAGGGAACACTGAAGCTTTCTTT.

V is TRBV6-1 and J is TRBJ1-5, with D perhaps TRBD1 (6 bases). The ends were cut back, 2 bases at V and 0 bases at J, with 8 bases in the middle. CDR1 and CDR2 (germline): MNHNS, SASEGT. The CDR3 consists of 15 residues. The CDR3: CASSELGASNQPQHF. The CDR3 nucleotides are TGTGCCAGCAGTGAACTGGGGGCTAGCAATCAGCCCCAGCATTTT.

The chain joins TRBV29-1 to TRBJ1-1, with D unclear. The V gene lost 3 bases and the J gene lost 8 bases, with 16 bases spanning the gap. Germline assignment: CDR1 SQVTM and CDR2 ANQGSEA. The CDR3 runs 13 residues. The CDR3 DNA reads TGCAGCGTTGAGAGTAGTAGGACTTCGGAAGCTTTCTTT. It codes for CSVESSRTSEAFF.

This clone was found once. This chain connects TRBV27 to TRBJ1-4; D unclear. The CDR3 spans 14 residues. Germline V gene lookup returns CDR1 MNHEY and CDR2 SMNVEV (reference sequence). Between the trimmed V and J ends, which lost 8 bases and 4 bases, there was a span of 14 bases. This chain's CDR3 is CASRQAEINEKLFF. The DNA for the CDR3 is TGTGCCAGCCGGCAGGCCGAGATTAATGAAAAACTGTTTTTT.

This sequence joins TRBV14 and TRBJ2-7, with TRBD2 matching over 7 bases. The V segment lost 1 base and the J segment 3 bases; nucleotides outside the gene matches: 12. Per germline, CDR1 SGHDN and CDR2 FVKESK. The CDR3 runs to 17 residues. The CDR3: CASSQVKSRGGSYEQYF. CDR3 DNA: TGTGCCAGCAGCCAAGTCAAGTCTCGGGGCGGGAGCTACGAGCAGTACTTC.

This chain connects TRBV27 to TRBJ2-7; 12 bases match TRBD2. This CDR3 comprises 16 residues. Trimming took 6 bases from V and 0 from J; bases not matched to a gene: 6. CDR1 and CDR2 from the germline V gene are MNHEY and SMNVEV (reference sequence). The CDR3 DNA is TGTGCCAGCAGCCCGGGACTAGCGGGTAGCTCCTACGAGCAGTACTTC. This codes for CASSPGLAGSSYEQYF.

The chain carries TRBV10-1 and TRBJ1-2; D is perhaps TRBD1 (6 bases). The CDR3 spans 11 residues. Germline assignment: CDR1 WNHNN and CDR2 SYGVQD (reference sequence). V was cut by 4 bases and J by 8 bases, with 8 bases left in between. CDR3 sequence: CASSGGGGYTF. In DNA, the CDR3 is TGCGCCAGCAGTGGAGGGGGAGGCTACACCTTC.

The CDR3 is CASSVDASSYEQYF. The CDR3 DNA reads as TGTGCCAGCAGCGTAGACGCTAGCTCCTACGAGCAGTACTTC. The rearrangement joins TRBV9 to TRBJ2-7; D ambiguous. The CDR3 is made up of 14 amino acids. The germline CDR1 and CDR2 sequences are SGDLS and YYNGEE. V was clipped by 0 bases and J by 0 bases, with 7 bases between them.

The V and J genes are TRBV12-5 and TRBJ1-4; D possibly corresponds to TRBD1 (5 bases). Germline loops: CDR1 LGHNT, CDR2 FRNRAP. This CDR3 has 16 amino acids. The ends were cut back, 5 bases at V and 4 bases at J, with 17 bases in the middle. The CDR3 here is CASGLLRPGLNEKLFF. The CDR3 DNA reads as TGTGCTAGTGGTCTCCTGAGGCCGGGACTTAATGAAAAACTGTTTTTT.

The J gene is TRBJ2-7, the V gene TRBV19; D is ambiguous. The CDR3 has 14 amino acids. Looked up from germline, CDR1 is LNHDA and CDR2 is SQIVND (reference sequence). Trimming took 3 bases from V and 0 from J, leaving 9 bases between them. The CDR3 loop is CASSITRNSYEQYF. The CDR3 coding sequence is TGTGCCAGTAGTATCACGCGGAACTCCTACGAGCAGTACTTC.

This clone was picked up a small number of times. The V and J genes are TRBV4-1 and TRBJ1-5; the D is unclear. CDR3 length: 15 amino acids. Trimming cost V 7 bases and J 0 bases, with 13 bases left between them. CDR1 and CDR2 from the germline V gene are MGHRA and YSYEKL. Here the CDR3 reads CASKHEANSNQPQHF. The CDR3 DNA reads as TGCGCCAGCAAACACGAGGCTAATAGCAATCAGCCCCAGCATTTT.

This chain uses TRBV7-8 with TRBJ2-5; D call uncertain. V was trimmed by 1 base and J by 4 bases, leaving 13 bases between them. Germline V gives CDR1 SGHVS, CDR2 FQNEAQ. This CDR3 has 15 amino acids. The CDR3 here is CASSLVSVPGETQYF. CDR3 nucleotides: TGTGCCAGCAGCTTAGTGTCGGTCCCCGGAGAGACCCAGTACTTC.

The chain employs TRBV10-3 and TRBJ2-1, with D unclear. V was cut by 3 bases and J by 0 bases, with 6 bases left in between. Germline V gene data show CDR1 as ENHRY and CDR2 as SYGVKD. CDR3 size: 14 residues. CDR3 in DNA: TGTGCCATCAGTGACTCCAGCTCCTACAATGAGCAGTTCTTC. Translation: CAISDSSSYNEQFF.

CDR3 loop: CASSPRGSGTDTQYF. CDR3 sequence (DNA): TGTGCCAGCAGTCCCCGGGGTTCGGGCACAGATACGCAGTATTTT. The rearrangement uses TRBV6-6 and TRBJ2-3; D possibly corresponds to TRBD2 (5 bases). In germline, CDR1 is MNHNY, CDR2 SVGAGI (reference sequence). Trimming stripped 5 bases from V and 1 base from J, with 13 bases between. The length of the CDR3 is 15 residues.

The rearrangement uses TRBV7-8 and TRBJ1-2; 7 bases align to TRBD1. Germline V gives CDR1 SGHVS, CDR2 FQNEAQ. V shed 6 bases and J 3 bases; nucleotides not matched to a gene: 10. The CDR3 length is 15 residues. The CDR3 DNA sequence: TGTGCCAGCAGGGCTACAGGGGCCCCCGACTATGGCTACACCTTC. Its translation is CASRATGAPDYGYTF.

V gene TRBV30 combines with J gene TRBJ2-5; the match to TRBD2 covers 7 bases. The DNA matches TRBJ2-7 better at its end, which makes the J call doubtful. This CDR3 has 14 residues. Germline V lookup: CDR1 GTSNPN, CDR2 SVGIG (reference sequence). The CDR3 DNA reads as TGTGCCTGGAGTACTGGGGGGGAAATGGACGAGCAGTACTTC. This gives the protein CAWSTGGEMDEQYF.